This TCR beta chain was observed in a study of shared clonotypes between healthy human individuals. Genomic DNA from each subset was divided evenly over several immunoSEQ plates. Clones were sequenced by immunoSEQ multiplex PCR, and TCRdb holds only the in-frame ones, with some missing. The sample consists of 550,000 to 750,000 clones, about 95% of them appearing once. Trimming cost V 0 bases and J 5 bases; bases outside gene matches: 1. The CDR3 is made up of 14 amino acids. Germline-derived CDR1 and CDR2 are SGHKS and YYEKEE (reference sequence). The study, taken as a whole, reports: Naive subsets tended to show greater estimated richness than memory subsets. It was anticipated that sequencing depth would influence how many clonotypes donors shared. A reduction in generation probabilities was seen for non-shared clonotypes relative to those shared by all four donors.

Terminally differentiated effector memory CD45RA+ cells were excluded by CCR7 positive selection of CD45RO-negative cells. This clone was seen a single time. Its antigen is currently unknown. The chain joins TRBV5-5 to TRBJ1-1; TRBD1 matches 10 bases. Sequencing was performed on naive CD8+ T cells sorted from blood. This clonotype was sampled from a woman aged 25 to 39 in good health. The CDR3 is CASSLGQGATEAFF. The DNA of the CDR3 is TGTGCCAGCAGCTTGGGACAGGGGGCGACTGAAGCTTTCTTT.